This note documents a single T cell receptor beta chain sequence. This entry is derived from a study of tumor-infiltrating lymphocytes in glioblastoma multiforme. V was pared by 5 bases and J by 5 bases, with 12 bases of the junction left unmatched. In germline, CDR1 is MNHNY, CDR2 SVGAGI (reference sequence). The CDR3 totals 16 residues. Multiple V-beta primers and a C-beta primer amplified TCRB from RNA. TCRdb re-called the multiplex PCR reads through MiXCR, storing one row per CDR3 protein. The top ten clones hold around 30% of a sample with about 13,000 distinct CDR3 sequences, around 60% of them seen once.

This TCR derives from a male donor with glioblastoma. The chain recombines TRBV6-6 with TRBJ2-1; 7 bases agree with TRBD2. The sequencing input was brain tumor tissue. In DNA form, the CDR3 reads TGTGCCAGCAGTCTCCGGTCGACTAGCAATCACAATGAGCAGTTCTTC. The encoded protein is CASSLRSTSNHNEQFF.